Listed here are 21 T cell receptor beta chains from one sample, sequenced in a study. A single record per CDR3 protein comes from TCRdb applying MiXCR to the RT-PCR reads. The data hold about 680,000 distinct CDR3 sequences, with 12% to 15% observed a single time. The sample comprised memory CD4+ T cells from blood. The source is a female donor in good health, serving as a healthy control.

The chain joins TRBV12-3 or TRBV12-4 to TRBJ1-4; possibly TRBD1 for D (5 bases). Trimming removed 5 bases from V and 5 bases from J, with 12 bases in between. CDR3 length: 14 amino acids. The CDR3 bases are TGTGCCAGCAGTCAGGGCTACGTAAATGAAAAACTGTTTTTT. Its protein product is CASSQGYVNEKLFF.

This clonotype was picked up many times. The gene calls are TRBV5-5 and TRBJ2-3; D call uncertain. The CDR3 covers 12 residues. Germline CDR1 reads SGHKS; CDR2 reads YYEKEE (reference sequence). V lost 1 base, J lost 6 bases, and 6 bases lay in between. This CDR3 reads CASSLRFDTQYF. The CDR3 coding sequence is TGTGCCAGCAGCTTGCGATTCGATACGCAGTATTTT.

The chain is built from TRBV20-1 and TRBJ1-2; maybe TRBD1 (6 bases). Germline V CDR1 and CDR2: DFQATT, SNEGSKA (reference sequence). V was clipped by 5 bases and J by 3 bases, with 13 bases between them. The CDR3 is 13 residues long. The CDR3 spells CSAPTGADYGYTF. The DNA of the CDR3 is TGCAGTGCTCCTACGGGGGCGGACTATGGCTACACCTTC.

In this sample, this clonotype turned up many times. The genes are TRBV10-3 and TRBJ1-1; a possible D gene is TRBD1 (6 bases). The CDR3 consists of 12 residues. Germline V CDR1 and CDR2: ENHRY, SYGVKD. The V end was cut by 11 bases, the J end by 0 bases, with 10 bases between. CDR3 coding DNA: TGTGCCGTAGGACAGATGAACACTGAAGCTTTCTTT. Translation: CAVGQMNTEAFF.

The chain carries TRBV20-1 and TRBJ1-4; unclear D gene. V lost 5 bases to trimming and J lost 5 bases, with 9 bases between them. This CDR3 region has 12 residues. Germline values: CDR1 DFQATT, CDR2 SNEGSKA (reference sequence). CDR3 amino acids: CSAYAGNEKLFF. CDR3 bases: TGCAGTGCTTATGCGGGAAATGAAAAACTGTTTTTT.

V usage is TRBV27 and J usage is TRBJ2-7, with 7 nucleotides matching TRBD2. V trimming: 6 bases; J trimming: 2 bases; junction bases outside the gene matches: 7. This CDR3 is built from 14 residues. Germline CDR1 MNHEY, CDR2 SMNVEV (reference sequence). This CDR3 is CASRSPGGTYEQYF. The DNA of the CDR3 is TGTGCCAGCAGGAGTCCGGGAGGTACCTACGAGCAGTACTTC.

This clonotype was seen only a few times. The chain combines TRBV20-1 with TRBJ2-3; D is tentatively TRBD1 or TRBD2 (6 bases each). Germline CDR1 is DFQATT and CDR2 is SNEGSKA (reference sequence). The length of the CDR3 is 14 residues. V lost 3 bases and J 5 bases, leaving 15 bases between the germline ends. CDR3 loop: CSASKGGDLDTQYF. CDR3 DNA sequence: TGCAGTGCTAGTAAGGGGGGCGATTTAGATACGCAGTATTTT.

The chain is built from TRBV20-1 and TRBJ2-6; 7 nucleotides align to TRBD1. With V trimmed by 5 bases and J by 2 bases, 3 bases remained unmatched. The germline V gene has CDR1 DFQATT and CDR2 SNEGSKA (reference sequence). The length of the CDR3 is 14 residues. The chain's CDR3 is CSAPTGTGANVLTF. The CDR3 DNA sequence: TGCAGTGCTCCGACAGGGACTGGGGCCAACGTCCTGACTTTC.

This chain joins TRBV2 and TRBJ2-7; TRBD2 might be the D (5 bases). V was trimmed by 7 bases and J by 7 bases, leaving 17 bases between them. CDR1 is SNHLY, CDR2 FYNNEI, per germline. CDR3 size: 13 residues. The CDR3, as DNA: TGTGCCAGCACTGAGGGCCCCGGTCAGGAGCAGTACTTC. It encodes CASTEGPGQEQYF. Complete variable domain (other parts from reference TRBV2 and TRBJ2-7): EPEVTQTPSHQVTQMGQEVILRCVPISNHLYFYWYRQILGQKVEFLVSFYNNEISEKSEIFDDQFSVERPDGSNFTLKIRSTKLEDSAMYFCASTEGPGQEQYFGPGTRLTVT.

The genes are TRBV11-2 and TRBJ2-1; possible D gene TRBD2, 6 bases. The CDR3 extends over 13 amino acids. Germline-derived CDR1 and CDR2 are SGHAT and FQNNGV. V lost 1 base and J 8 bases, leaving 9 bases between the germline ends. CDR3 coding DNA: TGTGCCAGCAGCTTAGCACGGGACTATGAGCAGTTCTTC. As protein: CASSLARDYEQFF. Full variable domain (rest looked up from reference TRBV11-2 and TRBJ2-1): EAGVAQSPRYKIIEKRQSVAFWCNPISGHATLYWYQQILGQGPKLLIQFQNNGVVDDSQLPKDRFSAERLKGVDSTLKIQPAKLEDSAVYLCASSLARDYEQFFGPGTRLTVL.

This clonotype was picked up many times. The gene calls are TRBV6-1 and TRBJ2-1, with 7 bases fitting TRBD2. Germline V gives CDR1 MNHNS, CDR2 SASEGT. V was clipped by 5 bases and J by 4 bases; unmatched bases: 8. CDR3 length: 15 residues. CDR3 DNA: TGTGCCAGCAGTTCCCGGGACTACGAATACAATGAGCAGTTCTTC. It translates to CASSSRDYEYNEQFF.

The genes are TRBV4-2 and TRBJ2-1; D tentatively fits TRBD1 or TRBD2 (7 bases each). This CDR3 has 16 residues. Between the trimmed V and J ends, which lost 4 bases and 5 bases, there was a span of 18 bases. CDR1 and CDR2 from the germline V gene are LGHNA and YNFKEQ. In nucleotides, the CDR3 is TGTGCCAGCAGCCGGGAGGGGGCGAGGAACAACAATGAGCAGTTCTTC. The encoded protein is CASSREGARNNNEQFF.

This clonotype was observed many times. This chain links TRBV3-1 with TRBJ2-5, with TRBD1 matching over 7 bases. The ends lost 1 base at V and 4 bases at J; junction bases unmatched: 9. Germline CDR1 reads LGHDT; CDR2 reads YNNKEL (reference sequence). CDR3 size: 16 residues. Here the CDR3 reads CASSQGTGLLGETQYF. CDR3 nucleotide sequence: TGTGCCAGCAGCCAAGGGACAGGCTTACTGGGAGAGACCCAGTACTTC.

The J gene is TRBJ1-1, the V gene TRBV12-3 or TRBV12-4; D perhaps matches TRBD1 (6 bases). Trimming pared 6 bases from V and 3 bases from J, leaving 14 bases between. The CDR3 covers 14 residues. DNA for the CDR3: TGTGCCAGCAGATTACAGGGAAGGCACACTGAAGCTTTCTTT. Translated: CASRLQGRHTEAFF.

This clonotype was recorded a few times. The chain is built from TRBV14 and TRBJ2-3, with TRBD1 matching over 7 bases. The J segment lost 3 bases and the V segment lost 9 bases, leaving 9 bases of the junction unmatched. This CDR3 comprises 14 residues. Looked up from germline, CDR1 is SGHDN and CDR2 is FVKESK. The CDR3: CASRQGNETDTQYF. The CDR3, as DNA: TGTGCCAGTAGACAGGGAAACGAGACAGATACGCAGTATTTT.

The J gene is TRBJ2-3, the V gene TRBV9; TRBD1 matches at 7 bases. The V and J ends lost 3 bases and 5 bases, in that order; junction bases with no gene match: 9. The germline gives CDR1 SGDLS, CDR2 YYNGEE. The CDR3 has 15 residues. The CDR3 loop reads CASSAPGQAGDTQYF. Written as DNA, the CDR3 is TGTGCCAGCAGCGCCCCCGGACAGGCGGGAGATACGCAGTATTTT.

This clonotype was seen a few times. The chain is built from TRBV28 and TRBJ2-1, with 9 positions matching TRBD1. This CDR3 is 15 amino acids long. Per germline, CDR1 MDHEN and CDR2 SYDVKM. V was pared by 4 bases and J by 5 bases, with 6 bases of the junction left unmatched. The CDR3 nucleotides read TGTGCCAGCAGTTGGGCCGGGACAGGGAACAATGAGCAGTTCTTC. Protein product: CASSWAGTGNNEQFF.

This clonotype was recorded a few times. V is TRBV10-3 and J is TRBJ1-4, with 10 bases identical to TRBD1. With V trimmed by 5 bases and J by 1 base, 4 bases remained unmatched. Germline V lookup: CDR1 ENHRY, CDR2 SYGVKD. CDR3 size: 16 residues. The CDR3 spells CAISFGQGGTNEKLFF. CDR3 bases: TGTGCCATCAGTTTTGGACAGGGGGGAACTAATGAAAAACTGTTTTTT.

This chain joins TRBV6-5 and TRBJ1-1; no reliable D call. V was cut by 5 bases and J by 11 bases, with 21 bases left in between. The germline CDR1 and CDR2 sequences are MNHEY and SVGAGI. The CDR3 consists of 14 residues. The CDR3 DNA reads TGTGCCAGCAGTGCGGGGATTCAGTTATTTCCGGCTTTCTTT. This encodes CASSAGIQLFPAFF.

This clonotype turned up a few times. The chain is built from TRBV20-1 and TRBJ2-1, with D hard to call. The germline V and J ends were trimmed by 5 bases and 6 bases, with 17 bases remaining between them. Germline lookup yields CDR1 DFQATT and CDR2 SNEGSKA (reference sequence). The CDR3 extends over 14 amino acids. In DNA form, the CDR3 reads TGCAGTGCTCGGCCGTGGGCTGCCCGCAATGAGCAGTTCTTC. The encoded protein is CSARPWAARNEQFF.

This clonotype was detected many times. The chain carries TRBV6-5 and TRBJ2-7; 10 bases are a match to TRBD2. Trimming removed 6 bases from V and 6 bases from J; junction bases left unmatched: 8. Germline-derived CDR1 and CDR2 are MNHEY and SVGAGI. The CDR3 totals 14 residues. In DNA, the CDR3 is TGTGCCAGCAGGGAACCGGGACTAGCGCTCGAGCAGTACTTC. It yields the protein CASREPGLALEQYF.